The present TCR beta chain was sequenced within a study of T cell changes during pregnancy in multiple sclerosis. The CDR3 totals 15 residues. The germline V and J ends were trimmed by 8 bases and 1 base, with 12 bases remaining between them. Germline CDR1 MDHEN, CDR2 SYDVKM. This clone was observed a few times. Clones were sequenced by immunoSEQ multiplex PCR, and TCRdb holds only the in-frame ones, with some missing. The table includes some 110,000 clones, roughly 89% detected once. The receptor was derived from a female donor with multiple sclerosis, enrolled in a pregnancy study. This chain uses TRBV28 with TRBJ2-6, with D uncertain. Sequencing was performed on peripheral blood, taken before pregnancy. DNA for the CDR3: TGTGCCAGCTCCCCGGGTCCTTCTGGGGCCAACGTCCTGACTTTC. Translation gives CASSPGPSGANVLTF.